A selection of T cell receptor beta chains follows, all from one sample in a study of shared clonotypes between healthy human individuals. Generated by immunoSEQ multiplex PCR, the TCRdb table keeps only in-frame clones and is missing some. Of about half a million clones listed, 70% to 80% are singletons. The sequenced material came from PBMCs. The receptors originated from a woman aged 40 to 50 in good health. Some clones in this sample may be carry-over from other donors' samples. CDR3s include the opening cysteine and the closing phenylalanine or tryptophan. Fields, in order: D gene, V gene, J gene, clone size, CDR3 DNA, CDR3 protein. D genes are given only for firm matches. Only part of the rows carry a size: once, few, many, or a class if the clone is expanded.

>TRBD2|TRBV6-4|TRBJ2-3|-
TGTGCCAGCAGTGTTCTAGCGGGGGGCACAGATACGCAGTATTTT
CASSVLAGGTDTQYF
>TRBD2|TRBV10-3|TRBJ2-1|-
TGTGCCATCAGTGCGGGACTAGCACGCGAGCAGTTCTTC
CAISAGLAREQFF
>-|TRBV5-4|TRBJ2-1|-
TGTGCCAGCAGCTTGTACGGGGGCTACAATGAGCAGTTCTTC
CASSLYGGYNEQFF
>-|TRBV28|TRBJ2-5|-
TGTGCCAGCACCTATCGTGCGCTCCGGGGCTCGGTGACCCAGTACTTC
CASTYRALRGSVTQYF
>TRBD2|TRBV19|TRBJ2-1|-
TGTGCCAGTAGTCCAGGAGCGGGGCCTTACGGTGGGCAGTTCTTC
CASSPGAGPYGGQFF
>-|TRBV6-5|TRBJ2-6|-
TGTGCCAGCAGTTACAGAGGGGCTGGGGCCAACGTCCTGACTTTC
CASSYRGAGANVLTF
>-|TRBV18|TRBJ2-1|-
TGTGCCAGCTCGCCGACTAACTACAATGAGCAGTTCTTC
CASSPTNYNEQFF
>-|TRBV5-4|TRBJ1-2|once
TGTGCCAGCAGCCTAGAGGGGGGTATCTATGGCTACACCTTC
CASSLEGGIYGYTF
>TRBD1|TRBV2|TRBJ1-3|-
TGTGCCAGCAGTGCAAACAGGGGAACTGGAAACACCATATATTTT
CASSANRGTGNTIYF
>-|TRBV4-1|TRBJ1-2|-
TGCGCCAGCAGCCAAGGAGGATCAGGACTCATGGCATTGGGCTGCACCTTC
CASSQGGSGLMALGCTF
>-|TRBV10-3|TRBJ1-4|-
TGTGCCATCAGGGGACAACTCGGTAATGAAAAACTGTTTTTT
CAIRGQLGNEKLFF
>-|TRBV10-1|TRBJ1-5|once
TGCGCCAGCACTAACAGACAGGGCAATCAGCCCCAGCATTTT
CASTNRQGNQPQHF
>-|TRBV6-4|TRBJ1-5|-
TGTGCCAGCAGTGACCCTCCGCCGGGACCGGATAGCAATCAGCCCCAGCATTTT
CASSDPPPGPDSNQPQHF
>-|TRBV30|TRBJ1-2|few
TGTGCCTGGAGACCTGAGGGGGTGGTCTTTGATGGCTACACCTTC
CAWRPEGVVFDGYTF
>TRBD2|TRBV30|TRBJ2-3|-
TGTGCCTGGAGTAGTATAGCGGGGATCACAGATACGCAGTATTTT
CAWSSIAGITDTQYF
>-|TRBV4-1|TRBJ2-1|-
TGCGCCAGCAGCCAAGTATCAGAGGCGGATGAGCAGTTCTTC
CASSQVSEADEQFF
>-|TRBV5-4|TRBJ2-1|-
TGTGCCAGCAGCTTAGGCAGGAGCTCCTACAATGAGCAGTTCTTC
CASSLGRSSYNEQFF
>-|TRBV6-5|TRBJ2-1|once
TGTGCCAGCAGACCCACAGGGCGTGAGCAGTTCTTC
CASRPTGREQFF
>TRBD2|TRBV4-1|TRBJ2-7|-
TGCGCCAGCAGCCAAGCACGGGAGGGCTCCTACGAGCAGTACTTC
CASSQAREGSYEQYF
>-|TRBV18|TRBJ2-3|-
TGTGCCAGCTCACCACTGGGAATGACTCTTCGTCGCACAGATACGCAGTATTTT
CASSPLGMTLRRTDTQYF
>-|TRBV7-2|TRBJ2-7|-
TGTGCCAGCAGCTTAGGCGGGACAGTCTACGAGCAGTACTTC
CASSLGGTVYEQYF
>-|TRBV5-4|TRBJ2-3|-
TGTGCCAGCAGTTACCTCGGCACAGATACGCAGTATTTT
CASSYLGTDTQYF
>-|TRBV10-3|TRBJ2-3|few
TGTGCCATCAGTGGGCGATGGGTTACGCCCAGCACAGATACGCAGTATTTT
CAISGRWVTPSTDTQYF
>TRBD1|TRBV5-6|TRBJ2-2|once
TGTGCCAGCACCATCCAGGGGGCGAACACCGGGGAGCTGTTTTTT
CASTIQGANTGELFF
>TRBD2|TRBV27|TRBJ2-7|-
TGTGCCAGCACCCTTAGCGGGACGGGCGCCTACGAGCAGTACTTC
CASTLSGTGAYEQYF
>-|TRBV19|TRBJ1-1|-
TGTGCCAGTAGTAGTACAGGGAACACTGAAGCTTTCTTT
CASSSTGNTEAFF
>-|TRBV28|TRBJ1-2|-
TGTGCCAGCAGTCGGACGACCGAGGATGGCTACACCTTC
CASSRTTEDGYTF
>TRBD1|TRBV10-3|TRBJ1-5|few
TGTGCCATCAGTGCGCAGGGGGGCTCGGGGCAGCCCCAGCATTTT
CAISAQGGSGQPQHF
>TRBD2|TRBV6-1|TRBJ2-7|-
TGTGCCAGCAGCTCTAGCGGGAGCTCCTACGAGCAGTACTTC
CASSSSGSSYEQYF
>TRBD1|TRBV5-1|TRBJ1-2|-
TGCGCCAGCAGCTTGGGACAGGGGTTTGGCTACACCTTC
CASSLGQGFGYTF
>TRBD2|TRBV4-2|TRBJ2-3|-
TGTGCCAGCAGCCAAGATACCGGGAGGGCCATCGCAGATACGCAGTATTTT
CASSQDTGRAIADTQYF
>-|TRBV6-1|TRBJ1-2|-
TGTGCCAGCAGTGAACTGCAGGAATTAGGTGGCTACACCTTC
CASSELQELGGYTF
>-|TRBV5-1|TRBJ1-3|-
TGCGCCAGCAGCTTGTCCCCGCAGGGTACGGGAAACACCATATATTTT
CASSLSPQGTGNTIYF
>TRBD1|TRBV10-2|TRBJ1-1|-
TGCGCCAGCAGCCTCAGGGGGGCTGAAGCTTTCTTT
CASSLRGAEAFF
>TRBD1|TRBV4-1|TRBJ2-3|-
TGCGCCAGCAGTTTCGGACAGGCTGGGGGAGATACGCAGTATTTT
CASSFGQAGGDTQYF
>-|TRBV6-1|TRBJ2-7|-
TGTGCCAGCAGTGAAGCGTATACGGCTTCCTACGAGCAGTACTTC
CASSEAYTASYEQYF
>-|TRBV18|TRBJ2-3|-
TGTGCCAGCTCACCTCCGTCCGCAGATACGCAGTATTTT
CASSPPSADTQYF
>-|TRBV5-4|TRBJ2-5|-
TGTGCCAGCAGCCTTGGGACCCGGGGGGAGACCCAGTACTTC
CASSLGTRGETQYF
>TRBD2|TRBV7-2|TRBJ2-2|-
TGTGCCAGCAGTAGGGCGGGACTAGCGGACACCGGGGAGCTGTTTTTT
CASSRAGLADTGELFF
>-|TRBV28|TRBJ1-2|-
TGTGCCAGCAGTCCCAACATGTTAGCTAACTATGGCTACACCTTC
CASSPNMLANYGYTF
>-|TRBV11-2|TRBJ2-7|-
TGTGCCAGCAGCTTAGGTGGCAGCCTCTCCTACGAGCAGTACTTC
CASSLGGSLSYEQYF
>-|TRBV5-1|TRBJ2-1|-
TGCGCCAGCAGCTTGTCACTGTTTATCGGTATCGGAGTTACCTACAATGAGCAGTTCTTC
CASSLSLFIGIGVTYNEQFF
>-|TRBV27|TRBJ1-5|-
TGTGCCAGCAGTGAACAGGGTAGGCAGCCCCAGCATTTT
CASSEQGRQPQHF
>-|TRBV9|TRBJ1-5|once
TGTGCCAGCAGCCCCCGGGGGGGACGCAATCAGCCCCAGCATTTT
CASSPRGGRNQPQHF
>-|TRBV5-1|TRBJ2-3|-
TGCGCCACTCGGGACGGGAGCACAGATACGCAGTATTTT
CATRDGSTDTQYF
>-|TRBV7-2|TRBJ1-1|-
TGTGCCAGCAGCTTATACAGATCTGAAGCTTTCTTT
CASSLYRSEAFF
>TRBD2|TRBV7-2|TRBJ2-2|-
TGTGCCAGCAGCCCGACTAGCGTCTCTGACGGGGAGCTGTTTTTT
CASSPTSVSDGELFF
>-|TRBV7-8|TRBJ2-1|-
TGTGCCAGCAGCTTAGTTGGCGAGCAGTTCTTC
CASSLVGEQFF
>-|TRBV11-2|TRBJ2-1|few
TGTGCCAGCAGCTTCCCGAGGGTCAATGAGCAGTTCTTC
CASSFPRVNEQFF
>-|TRBV15|TRBJ1-5|-
TGTGCCACCAGCAGAGATCATAGCAATCAGCCCCAGCATTTT
CATSRDHSNQPQHF
>-|TRBV10-1|TRBJ2-1|-
TGCGCCAGCAGTGAAGGGGGGCCCTACAATGAGCAGTTCTTC
CASSEGGPYNEQFF
>-|TRBV18|TRBJ1-5|-
TGTGCCAGCTCACCGGACCGAGTAAATCAGCCCCAGCATTTT
CASSPDRVNQPQHF
>-|TRBV5-6|TRBJ2-1|-
TGTGCCAGCAGCTTAAGAGGTTCCAATGAGCAGTTCTTC
CASSLRGSNEQFF
>-|TRBV6-5|TRBJ1-1|-
TGTGCCAGCAGTTACTCGAAGCTAAACACTGAAGCTTTCTTT
CASSYSKLNTEAFF
>TRBD1|TRBV10-3|TRBJ2-7|once
TGTGCCAGCAGTTCACAGACAGGGGGTCTGTGGGAGCAGTACTTC
CASSSQTGGLWEQYF
>TRBD1|TRBV5-1|TRBJ1-2|-
TGCGCCAGCAGCCCCCGAAGGGGACAGGGGAACTATGGCTACACCTTC
CASSPRRGQGNYGYTF
>-|TRBV6-1|TRBJ2-7|-
TGTGCCAGCAGTGACCTAGGCCCCAAGGACTTC
CASSDLGPKDF